The T cell receptor (beta chain) under discussion was sequenced for a study of shared clonotypes between healthy human individuals. Study overall: A few men and a couple of women, aged 18 to 49, were donors. Study findings and constraints: The authors expected sequencing depth to affect clonotype sharing among donors.

Unsorted samples drew genomic DNA from tens of millions of PBMCs. Germline lookup yields CDR1 WNHNN and CDR2 SYGVQD (reference sequence). This CDR3 is 16 amino acids long. The ends lost 6 bases at V and 12 bases at J; junction bases unmatched: 17. Unsorted PBMC DNA underwent sequencing on ten immunoSEQ deep assay plates. The assay was immunoSEQ multiplex PCR, and TCRdb's table has in-frame clones only and misses some. The sample records over 400,000 clones, 70% to 80% being singletons. Concerning this clone: The antigen remains undetermined.

Sequencing used PBMCs. The sequence was obtained from a woman in her forties in good health. Some clones in this sample may be carry-over from other donors' samples. The rearrangement links TRBV10-1 to TRBJ2-1, with 10 bases fitting TRBD2. Written as DNA, the CDR3 is TGCGCCAGCAGCCCTCTAGCGGGAGTCTCTCTGGACTTGCAGTTCTTC. Protein sequence: CASSPLAGVSLDLQFF.